This is a list of T cell receptor beta chains from one sample in a study of cytomegalovirus exposure and HLA in healthy donors. Generated by immunoSEQ multiplex PCR, the TCRdb table keeps only in-frame clones and is missing some. The data hold around 140,000 clones, with more than 8% observed a single time. The sample taken for sequencing was PBMCs. Receptors were obtained from a man aged 45-65 years in good health and CMV-seronegative. Both conserved end residues are part of each CDR3. The order of the fields is CDR3 DNA, CDR3 protein, J gene, V gene, clone size, D gene. A D gene is named only where the DNA matches it firmly. Rows may omit the clone size; those that give it use once, few, many or a size class.

DNA: TGTGCCAGCAGCTTCGTAGCGGGAGGCTCCTACGAGCAGTACTTC
CDR3: CASSFVAGGSYEQYF
J: TRBJ2-7
V: TRBV11-2
size: few
D: TRBD2

DNA: TGCAGCGTTGAGAGCGCGAAGTTCTTC
CDR3: CSVESAKFF
J: TRBJ2-1
V: TRBV29-1
size: few
D: .

DNA: TGTGCCAGCAGTGAACAAGGCAATCAGCCCCAGCATTTT
CDR3: CASSEQGNQPQHF
J: TRBJ1-5
V: TRBV6-4
size: once
D: .

DNA: TGCAGCGTTGGTGGTAGCGGGAGGATCACAGATACGCAGTATTTT
CDR3: CSVGGSGRITDTQYF
J: TRBJ2-3
V: TRBV29-1
size: .
D: TRBD2

DNA: TGTGCCAGCAGCCGGGGGGGGGCTGAAGGAAACACCATATATTTT
CDR3: CASSRGGAEGNTIYF
J: TRBJ1-3
V: TRBV7-3
size: few
D: .

DNA: TGTGCCAGTAGGGAGACAGGGGGAGGTGAAAAACTGTTTTTT
CDR3: CASRETGGGEKLFF
J: TRBJ1-4
V: TRBV19
size: .
D: TRBD1

DNA: TGTGCCATCAGTGAGTCGGCCGCAGTCGATGGCTACACCTTC
CDR3: CAISESAAVDGYTF
J: TRBJ1-2
V: TRBV10-3
size: .
D: .

DNA: TGTGCCAGCAGTTCAGGACTACCCATCACCGGGGAGCTGTTTTTT
CDR3: CASSSGLPITGELFF
J: TRBJ2-2
V: TRBV6-5
size: few
D: .

DNA: TGTGCCAGCAGTTCGGACAGGGGCTCTGGAAACACCATATATTTT
CDR3: CASSSDRGSGNTIYF
J: TRBJ1-3
V: TRBV6-5
size: few
D: TRBD1

DNA: TGTGCCACCAGCAGAGATGGGGGGGGTCTGAACACTGAAGCTTTCTTT
CDR3: CATSRDGGGLNTEAFF
J: TRBJ1-1
V: TRBV15
size: few
D: .

DNA: TGTGCCACCAGCAGAGGATCGGGGAACCTCTACGAGCAGTACTTC
CDR3: CATSRGSGNLYEQYF
J: TRBJ2-7
V: TRBV15
size: few
D: .

DNA: TGCAGCGTCCTTGACAGGGGCGTCTCTCCTAATGAAAAACTGTTTTTT
CDR3: CSVLDRGVSPNEKLFF
J: TRBJ1-4
V: TRBV29-1
size: few
D: TRBD1

DNA: TGTGCCAGCAGTGAAGGCACAGGCCGCTACACCTTC
CDR3: CASSEGTGRYTF
J: TRBJ1-2
V: TRBV6-1
size: few
D: .

DNA: TGCGCCAGCAGCCAACCCCCGGGACAAAGGAACACTGAAGCTTTCTTT
CDR3: CASSQPPGQRNTEAFF
J: TRBJ1-1
V: TRBV4-1
size: few
D: .

DNA: TGTGCCAGCAGACGACGAGGTCAGGGTCTCGATGAGCAGTTCTTC
CDR3: CASRRRGQGLDEQFF
J: TRBJ2-1
V: TRBV5-6
size: .
D: .

DNA: TGTGCCAGCAGCCCTAGCGTCCAAGAGACCCAGTACTTC
CDR3: CASSPSVQETQYF
J: TRBJ2-5
V: TRBV11-2
size: .
D: .

DNA: TGTGCCAGCAGTAGAATAGAGGGGGTAGGCTCCTACGAGCAGTACTTC
CDR3: CASSRIEGVGSYEQYF
J: TRBJ2-7
V: TRBV2
size: .
D: .

DNA: TGTGCCAGTAGTCCAGGACTAGCCGTCGGGGAGCTGTTTTTT
CDR3: CASSPGLAVGELFF
J: TRBJ2-2
V: TRBV19
size: few
D: TRBD2

DNA: TGTGCCGGCAGCTTAGCCGGGGGCAATGAGCAGTTCTTC
CDR3: CAGSLAGGNEQFF
J: TRBJ2-1
V: TRBV7-7
size: few
D: .

DNA: TGTGCCTGGAGTGCAGGGGGCCCTTACAATGAGCAGTTCTTC
CDR3: CAWSAGGPYNEQFF
J: TRBJ2-1
V: TRBV30
size: .
D: TRBD1

DNA: TGTGCCAGCAGTTTATCGGGCGGGAGGGCCGGGGAGCAGTACTTC
CDR3: CASSLSGGRAGEQYF
J: TRBJ2-7
V: TRBV28
size: .
D: TRBD2

DNA: TGTGCCAGCAGCGCCTTGAGGGCAGGCTCTAATTCACCCCTCCACTTT
CDR3: CASSALRAGSNSPLHF
J: TRBJ1-6
V: TRBV2
size: .
D: .

DNA: TGCGCCAGCAGTAAACTAGCGGAGGGTAATGAGCAGTTCTTC
CDR3: CASSKLAEGNEQFF
J: TRBJ2-1
V: TRBV10-2
size: few
D: TRBD2

DNA: TGTGCCAGCAGCATTGACGGACAGGGGGCCGGGGCCAACGTCCTGACTTTC
CDR3: CASSIDGQGAGANVLTF
J: TRBJ2-6
V: TRBV11-2
size: few
D: TRBD1

DNA: TGTGCCAGCAGTGAGGGGCAGACGAATCAGCCCCAGCATTTT
CDR3: CASSEGQTNQPQHF
J: TRBJ1-5
V: TRBV6-1
size: .
D: .

DNA: TGTGCCAGCCGGACAGGGGGTAAAACTGAAGCTTTCTTT
CDR3: CASRTGGKTEAFF
J: TRBJ1-1
V: TRBV28
size: .
D: TRBD1

DNA: TGCGCCAGCAGTAGAGATTCGACAGGGTCGGAAAAACTGTTTTTT
CDR3: CASSRDSTGSEKLFF
J: TRBJ1-4
V: TRBV10-1
size: .
D: TRBD1

DNA: TGCAGTGCTAGGGGGCGCGGAGGGGCTTTCTTT
CDR3: CSARGRGGAFF
J: TRBJ1-1
V: TRBV20-1
size: .
D: .

DNA: TGTGCCAGCAGCTTAATGGGGACAGCCGGTCACGTTGCAGATACGCAGTATTTT
CDR3: CASSLMGTAGHVADTQYF
J: TRBJ2-3
V: TRBV7-3
size: .
D: TRBD1

DNA: TGTGCCAGCAGCCGTCGGACAGGGGTGACCTATGGCTACACCTTC
CDR3: CASSRRTGVTYGYTF
J: TRBJ1-2
V: TRBV5-4
size: few
D: TRBD1

DNA: TGCGCCAGCAGCTTGAAGGGACAGGGGGGGAGCTCCTACGAGCAGTACTTC
CDR3: CASSLKGQGGSSYEQYF
J: TRBJ2-7
V: TRBV5-1
size: .
D: TRBD1

DNA: TGTGCCAGCACCCCTTTCGGGAGGGGCTACGAGCAGTACTTC
CDR3: CASTPFGRGYEQYF
J: TRBJ2-7
V: TRBV6-1
size: .
D: TRBD2

DNA: TGCGCCAGCAGCTTGGGCGGGGCTGATTCCGTCGATGAGCAGTTCTTC
CDR3: CASSLGGADSVDEQFF
J: TRBJ2-1
V: TRBV5-1
size: .
D: .

DNA: TGTGCCAGCAAACGGACAGACGGTAATCAGCCCCAGCATTTT
CDR3: CASKRTDGNQPQHF
J: TRBJ1-5
V: TRBV6-5
size: few
D: .

DNA: TGTGCCAGCAGTTACTCGGGGAGGGTATCGACTGAAGCTTTCTTT
CDR3: CASSYSGRVSTEAFF
J: TRBJ1-1
V: TRBV6-5
size: few
D: .

DNA: TGTGCCAGCAGCTTGGAAGGACAGGGGGCTGGAAACACCATATATTTT
CDR3: CASSLEGQGAGNTIYF
J: TRBJ1-3
V: TRBV7-6
size: .
D: TRBD1

DNA: TGTGCCAGCAGCCCGGGGGGCCAGCCCCTGAAGAATGAGCAGTTCTTC
CDR3: CASSPGGQPLKNEQFF
J: TRBJ2-1
V: TRBV7-6
size: .
D: .

DNA: TGTGCCAGCAGCCCACGTAGACAGGCAGATACGCAGTATTTT
CDR3: CASSPRRQADTQYF
J: TRBJ2-3
V: TRBV7-3
size: few
D: .